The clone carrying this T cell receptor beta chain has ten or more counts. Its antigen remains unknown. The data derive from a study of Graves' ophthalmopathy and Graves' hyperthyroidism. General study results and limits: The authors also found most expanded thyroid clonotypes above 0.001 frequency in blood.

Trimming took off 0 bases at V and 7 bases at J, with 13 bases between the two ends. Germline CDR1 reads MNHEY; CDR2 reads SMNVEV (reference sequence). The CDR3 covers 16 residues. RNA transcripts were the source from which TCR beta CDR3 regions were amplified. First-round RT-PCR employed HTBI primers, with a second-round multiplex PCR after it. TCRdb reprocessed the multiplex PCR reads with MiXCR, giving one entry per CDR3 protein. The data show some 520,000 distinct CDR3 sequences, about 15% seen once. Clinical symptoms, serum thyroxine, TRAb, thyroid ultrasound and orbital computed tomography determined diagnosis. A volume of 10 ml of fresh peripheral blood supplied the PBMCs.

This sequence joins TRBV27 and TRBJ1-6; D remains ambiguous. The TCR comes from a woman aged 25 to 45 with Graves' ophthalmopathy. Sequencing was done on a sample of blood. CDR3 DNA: TGTGCCAGCAGTTTATCGTTCGAGATGGGGAATTCACCCCTCCACTTT. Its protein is CASSLSFEMGNSPLHF.